This entry features one TCR beta chain sequence. This sample was included in a study of blood T cell repertoires in COVID-19. The wider study: Samples taken during acute and convalescent COVID-19 were collected in the United States, Italy and Spain.

The CDR3 extends over 14 amino acids. The ends lost 6 bases at V and 5 bases at J; junction bases unmatched: 8. Germline V lookup: CDR1 MNHEY, CDR2 SMNVEV (reference sequence). Data came from immunoSEQ multiplex PCR; TCRdb stores just in-frame clones and leaves some out. The repertoire consists of 400,000 or so clones, with 80% to 90% occurring once and the leading ten covering around 1.1%. Participants, about 18 to 89 years old, spanned more than 20 US areas. In assigning cohorts, the study relied on participant-reported clinical history. The V call is TRBV27, the J call TRBJ2-3; 7 bases align to TRBD2. The sequenced material came from PBMCs or T cells enriched from blood (not recorded which). The origin of this receptor is a man between 25 and 39 years old who had recovered from COVID-19. The CDR3 bases are TGTGCCAGCAGGGAAAAAGCGGGGCGAGATACGCAGTATTTT. Protein product: CASREKAGRDTQYF.